This section outlines one T cell receptor (beta chain) sequence together with its context. Germline CDR1 MDHEN, CDR2 SYDVKM. V trimming: 7 bases; J trimming: 6 bases; junction bases outside the gene matches: 3. The CDR3 extends over 13 amino acids. The repertoire was sequenced with immunoSEQ multiplex PCR; TCRdb's copy has only in-frame clones and lacks some. The sample records around 250,000 clones, approximately 88% being singletons. The sample originates from a study of blood T cell repertoires in COVID-19. About the research overall: Researchers got acute and convalescent COVID-19 samples from the United States, Italy and Spain.

The sequence came from a woman aged 40 to 50 who had been exposed to COVID-19. V gene TRBV28 combines with J gene TRBJ2-2; TRBD2 aligns across 9 bases. Sequencing used PBMCs or T cells enriched from blood (not recorded which). This chain's CDR3 is CASMGLAPGELFF. CDR3 nucleotide sequence: TGTGCCAGCATGGGACTAGCCCCCGGGGAGCTGTTTTTT.